The 22 T cell receptor beta chains reported below all come from one sample, sequenced in a study of breast tumors, draining lymph nodes, adjacent tissues. Samples came from axillary lymph nodes draining the breast cancer. TCRdb reanalysed the multiplex PCR reads using MiXCR and keeps one entry per CDR3 protein. Of 90,000 to 120,000 distinct CDR3 sequences detected, 21% appear once; the ten largest clones hold roughly 1.3%. Sequenced input: axillary lymph node tissue. These receptors all come from a female donor with breast cancer. Some clones in this sample may be carry-over from other donors' samples.

This clonotype has a count of ten or more. The chain recombines TRBV2 with TRBJ1-6, with no clear D. The CDR3 runs 12 residues. The V end was cut by 8 bases, the J end by 7 bases, with 9 bases between. The V gene's germline CDR1 is SNHLY and CDR2 FYNNEI. CDR3 nucleotides: TGTGCCAGCCAGGTTGACAATTCACCCCTCCACTTT. This codes for CASQVDNSPLHF.

CDR3 region: CASSLFGANEKLFF. The CDR3 DNA reads as TGTGCCAGCAGCCTTTTCGGAGCTAATGAAAAACTGTTTTTT. This chain connects TRBV7-2 to TRBJ1-4; no reliable D call. V was shortened by 5 bases and J by 3 bases, with 10 bases between the two germline ends. CDR3 size: 14 residues. The germline V gene has CDR1 SGHTA and CDR2 FQGNSA.

The V call is TRBV3-1, the J call TRBJ2-7, with 13 nucleotides matching TRBD2. Germline assignment: CDR1 LGHDT and CDR2 YNNKEL (reference sequence). V lost 5 bases to trimming and J lost 6 bases; unmatched junction nucleotides: 7. The CDR3 contains 15 residues. DNA of the CDR3: TGTGCCAGCAGCGAGGGACTAGCGGGAACCTGCGAGCAGTACTTC. This sequence encodes CASSEGLAGTCEQYF.

There are many counts of this clonotype. The chain carries TRBV4-2 and TRBJ1-2; D may be TRBD1 (6 bases). The V end lost 0 bases, the J end lost 0 bases, and 14 bases lay between the germline ends. CDR3 length equals 17 residues. Per the germline V gene, CDR1 is LGHNA and CDR2 is YNFKEQ. CDR3 sequence (DNA): TGTGCCAGCAGCCAAGAAATCGCGACAGGAGCTAACTATGGCTACACCTTC. This codes for CASSQEIATGANYGYTF.

As concerns this clonotype: A much larger clone differs by one base, so this may be a read error. J is TRBJ2-7 and V is TRBV30; D tentatively reads TRBD1 or TRBD2 (5 bases each). CDR3 length equals 13 residues. CDR1 is GTSNPN, CDR2 SVGIG, per germline (reference sequence). The CDR3 spells CAWTRDQIYEQHF. CDR3 in DNA: TGTGCCTGGACGAGGGACCAGATCTACGAGCAGCACTTC. Variable domain in full (rest from reference TRBV30 and TRBJ2-7): SQTIHQWPATLVQPVGSPLSLECTVEGTSNPNLYWYRQAAGRGLQLLFYSVGIGQISSEVPQNLSASRPQDRQFILSSKKLLLSDSGFYLCAWTRDQIYEQHFGPGTRLTVT.

The chain carries TRBV6-2 or TRBV6-3 and TRBJ2-1; 7 bases are a match to TRBD2. This CDR3 spans 13 amino acids. The V segment lost 8 bases and the J segment 4 bases; nucleotides outside the gene matches: 5. Germline assignment: CDR1 MNHEY and CDR2 SVGEGT. The CDR3 loop is CASERDGYNEQFF. CDR3 DNA sequence: TGTGCCAGCGAGCGGGATGGATACAATGAGCAGTTCTTC.

This clonotype was recorded at least ten times. The chain joins TRBV6-2 or TRBV6-3 to TRBJ2-7, with unresolved D. The CDR3 loop spans 15 amino acids. Trimming left V 3 bases short and J 0 bases short, with 12 bases between. Looked up from germline, CDR1 is MNHEY and CDR2 is SVGEGT. The CDR3 nucleotides read TGTGCCAGCAGTTATAGTAGCCGAAACTCCTACGAGCAGTACTTC. Encoded protein: CASSYSSRNSYEQYF.

The chain links TRBV5-4 to TRBJ2-7; perhaps D is TRBD1 or TRBD2 (5 bases each). Trimming cost V 4 bases and J 2 bases, with 13 bases left between them. CDR1 and CDR2 (germline): SGHNT, YYREEE (reference sequence). The CDR3 spans 14 residues. The DNA of the CDR3 is TGTGCCAGCAGCCAGGGACGGCCACCCTACGAGCAGTACTTC. It is translated as CASSQGRPPYEQYF.

Notes on this clonotype: This may be a read error, as it is one base from a much larger clone. V gene TRBV3-1 combines with J gene TRBJ2-7, with 12 bases that match TRBD2. CDR3 length: 16 amino acids. Germline values: CDR1 LGHDT, CDR2 YNNKEL (reference sequence). CDR3 nucleotide sequence: TGTGCCAGCAGCCGGGTAGGGACTAGCGGGCCTTACGAGCAGCACTTC. Translating gives CASSRVGTSGPYEQHF.

There are many counts of this clonotype. The chain employs TRBV5-1 and TRBJ1-5, with D tentatively TRBD1 (6 bases). The CDR3 runs to 15 residues. Between the trimmed V and J ends, which lost 0 bases and 2 bases, there was a span of 9 bases. Per germline, CDR1 SGHRS and CDR2 YFSETQ. DNA of the CDR3: TGCGCCAGCAGCTTGGAGGGGGGTGGCAATCAGCCCCAGCATTTT. Translation: CASSLEGGGNQPQHF.

This clonotype showed up many times. The rearrangement joins TRBV5-1 to TRBJ2-3; the match to TRBD1 covers 7 bases. CDR1 is SGHRS, CDR2 YFSETQ, per germline. This CDR3 has 14 amino acids. The ends lost 3 bases at V and 5 bases at J; junction bases unmatched: 6. CDR3 region: CASSSRQGGDTQYF. The CDR3 DNA reads as TGCGCCAGCAGCTCAAGACAGGGCGGAGATACGCAGTATTTT.

Many counts were recorded for this clonotype. The chain joins TRBV24-1 to TRBJ2-5; 10 nucleotides line up with TRBD2. CDR1 and CDR2 (germline): KGHDR, SFDVKD. This CDR3 spans 16 amino acids. V trimming: 5 bases; J trimming: 8 bases; junction bases outside the gene matches: 13. The CDR3 here is CATSGSGASGGSTQYF. The CDR3 DNA sequence: TGTGCCACCAGTGGTAGTGGGGCTAGCGGGGGAAGTACCCAGTACTTC.

About this clonotype: One base away lies a much larger clone, so this may be a sequencing read error. The V call is TRBV20-1, the J call TRBJ1-5; D not resolved. The CDR3 runs 14 residues. Germline V lookup: CDR1 DFQATT, CDR2 SNEGSKA (reference sequence). The CDR3 DNA is TGCAGTGCTTACGACATATATAGCAATCAGCCCCAGCGTTTT. Encoded protein: CSAYDIYSNQPQRF.

Many counts were recorded for this clonotype. The chain is built from TRBV2 and TRBJ1-6; 8 nucleotides align to TRBD1. This CDR3 region has 20 residues. The V gene's germline CDR1 is SNHLY and CDR2 FYNNEI. V trimming: 8 bases; J trimming: 1 base; junction bases outside the gene matches: 19. This CDR3 reads CASRKGPGQGHGSYNSPLHF. CDR3 bases: TGTGCCAGCCGCAAAGGTCCCGGACAGGGACATGGGTCCTATAATTCACCCCTCCACTTT.

The rearrangement joins TRBV20-1 to TRBJ2-3, with TRBD2 matching 12 bases. Germline V gene lookup returns CDR1 DFQATT and CDR2 SNEGSKA (reference sequence). The CDR3 consists of 21 residues. After removal of 4 bases from V and 4 bases from J, the junction contained 24 bases not matched to a gene. DNA of the CDR3: TGCAGTGCTACAAAAGGGCGTAGGCTAGCGGGAGGGTTGGGTGGCGCAGATACGCAGTATTTT. This translates into CSATKGRRLAGGLGGADTQYF.

Ten or more counts support this clonotype. J is TRBJ2-3 and V is TRBV13; D gene unclear. Germline V gene lookup returns CDR1 PRHDT and CDR2 FYEKMQ (reference sequence). V was shortened by 6 bases and J by 10 bases, with 20 bases between the two germline ends. CDR3 length equals 14 residues. The CDR3 nucleotides are TGTGCCAGCAGAAACGCCTCGGGCCTCCAGGCGCAGTATTTT. Encoded protein: CASRNASGLQAQYF. Full variable domain (remainder filled in from reference TRBV13 and TRBJ2-3): AAGVIQSPRHLIKEKRETATLKCYPIPRHDTVYWYQQGPGQDPQFLISFYEKMQSDKGSIPDRFSAQQFSDYHSELNMSSLELGDSALYFCASRNASGLQAQYFGPGTRLTVL.

In this sample, this clonotype turned up many times. The chain has TRBV5-1 and TRBJ2-7; D gene ambiguous. Per germline, CDR1 SGHRS and CDR2 YFSETQ. Trimming pared 0 bases from V and 1 base from J, leaving 11 bases between. This CDR3 spans 15 amino acids. The CDR3 sequence is CASSLAGLSSYEQYF. CDR3 in DNA: TGCGCCAGCAGCTTGGCCGGGCTGTCTTCCTACGAGCAGTACTTC. Supplemented by reference TRBV5-1 and TRBJ2-7, the full variable domain reads KAGVTQTPRYLIKTRGQQVTLSCSPISGHRSVSWYQQTPGQGLQFLFEYFSETQRNKGNFPGRFSGRQFSNSRSEMNVSTLELGDSALYLCASSLAGLSSYEQYFGPGTRLTVT.

Notes on this clonotype: A clone one base away is much larger, so this may be a read error. CDR3 loop: CASTPSEAGNSPLHF. Written as DNA, the CDR3 is TGTGCCAGTACCCCGTCGGAGGCGGGTAATTCACCCCTCCACTTT. This rearrangement joins TRBV19 to TRBJ1-6, with D hard to call. The CDR3 consists of 15 residues. V lost 7 bases to trimming and J lost 6 bases, with 16 bases between them. CDR1 and CDR2 from the germline V gene are LNHDA and SQIVND (reference sequence).

This clonotype was observed a single time. The chain uses TRBV20-1 and TRBJ1-1; D gene unclear. Germline values: CDR1 DFQATT, CDR2 SNEGSKA (reference sequence). V was trimmed by 8 bases and J by 5 bases, leaving 18 bases between them. This CDR3 spans 13 amino acids. CDR3 in DNA: TGCAGTACCTTTACAGCCTCGAAGACTGAAGCTTTCTTT. Its protein product is CSTFTASKTEAFF.

This clonotype was counted only a few times. This chain connects TRBV18 to TRBJ1-2, with 7 bases lining up with TRBD1. V dropped 3 bases and J dropped 5; count of bases not matched to a gene: 9. The CDR3 is 15 amino acids. Germline CDR1 reads KGHSH; CDR2 reads LQKENI. The DNA for the CDR3 is TGTGCCAGCTCACCCGGGACAGACAAAGTTTATGGCTACACCTTC. It yields the protein CASSPGTDKVYGYTF.

This clonotype occurred a few times. This chain connects TRBV4-1 to TRBJ2-2, with 7 bases aligning to TRBD2. Germline V gene data show CDR1 as MGHRA and CDR2 as YSYEKL. With V trimmed by 1 base and J by 1 base, 12 bases remained unmatched. The CDR3 length is 19 residues. As DNA, the CDR3 is TGCGCCAGCAGCCAAGCGGGAGGCATCATTGTAGAGAACACCGGGGAGCTGTTTTTT. It encodes CASSQAGGIIVENTGELFF.

Ten or more counts support this clonotype. The rearrangement uses TRBV5-4 and TRBJ1-4, with 10 bases fitting TRBD1. J was trimmed by 6 bases and V by 1 base; bases with no gene match: 9. The CDR3 is 17 amino acids. Germline V CDR1 and CDR2: SGHNT, YYREEE (reference sequence). The chain's CDR3 is CASSLKSSGTGDEKLFF. Here the CDR3 DNA reads TGTGCCAGCAGCTTGAAATCCAGCGGGACAGGGGATGAAAAACTGTTTTTT.